This TCR beta chain was captured by sequencing in a study of shared clonotypes between healthy human individuals. Data came from immunoSEQ multiplex PCR; TCRdb stores just in-frame clones and leaves some out. The profile shows 2.5 million or so clones, 85% to 95% of them singletons. Study results and caveats: In contrast to clonotypes shared by all four donors, non-shared clonotypes had lower generation probabilities. An effect of sequencing depth on clonotype sharing among donors was expected. Larger estimated richness was generally seen in naive subsets than in memory subsets.

For this clone: The antigen is not known.

V lost 6 bases to trimming and J lost 7 bases, with 4 bases between them. The CDR3 is 11 amino acids. Per the germline V gene, CDR1 is MNHNS and CDR2 is SASEGT. Into CD45RA+ naive and CD45RA-negative memory subsets, the CD4+ cells were split. The chain employs TRBV6-1 and TRBJ1-6; D unresolved. Specimen: naive CD4+ T cells sorted from blood. Described subset: CD45RA+ positively selected. The receptor was derived from a young man in good health. The CDR3 sequence: CASRENSPLHF. The CDR3 DNA reads as TGTGCCAGCAGGGAGAATTCACCCCTCCACTTT.